A single sample gave rise to the 24 T cell receptor beta chains below, sequenced in a study of metastatic and nonmetastatic thyroid tumors. TCRdb reassembled clones from the PCR reads with MiXCR. Here the sample spans about 92,000 clones, about 15% being singletons. Among the patients, none had received any treatment before thyroid surgery. Sequencing was carried out using blood. Receptors originate from a female donor with papillary thyroid cancer or a benign thyroid nodule (not recorded which). Some clones in this sample may be carry-over from other donors' samples.

This clone was counted at least ten times. The chain links TRBV7-3 to TRBJ2-5, with a tentative D call TRBD2 (6 bases). This CDR3 has 15 residues. V was cut by 1 base and J by 5 bases, with 14 bases left in between. CDR1 is SGHTA and CDR2 is FQGTGA in the germline V gene. The CDR3 nucleotides read TGTGCCAGCAGCTTAAGCGGGGCCCCCTTTGAGACCCAGTACTTC. Translated: CASSLSGAPFETQYF.

Concerning this clone: A much larger clone is a single base away; this may be a read error. The sample holds other DNA sequences that translate to the same CDR3. The J gene is TRBJ2-5, the V gene TRBV11-2, with a weak D call TRBD2 (6 bases). Germline-derived CDR1 and CDR2 are SGHAT and FQNNGV. The CDR3 totals 12 residues. Here the CDR3 reads CASRYSGETQYF. The CDR3 nucleotides read TGTGCCAGCAGATATTCGGGAGAGACACAGTACTTC.

This clone has ten or more counts. The rearrangement links TRBV7-2 to TRBJ1-2; tentative D call: TRBD1 (6 bases). This CDR3 has 16 amino acids. The germline V gene has CDR1 SGHTA and CDR2 FQGNSA. V dropped 0 bases and J dropped 8 bases, with 19 bases sitting between them. CDR3 sequence reads: CASSLARQSGARGYTF. Here the CDR3 DNA reads TGTGCCAGCAGCTTAGCAAGGCAGTCAGGGGCCAGGGGCTACACCTTC.

In regard to this clone: A much larger clone differs from this one at a single base, so this may be a read error. The chain recombines TRBV20-1 with TRBJ2-3; the match to TRBD2 covers 7 bases. Germline V gives CDR1 DFQATT, CDR2 SNEGSKA (reference sequence). This CDR3 spans 13 amino acids. The CDR3 sequence: CSERLAGTDTQYF. CDR3 nucleotide sequence: TGCAGCGAGCGCCTAGCGGGCACAGATACGCAGTATTTT.

This clone was picked up many times. V and J are TRBV27 and TRBJ2-6; D possibly uses TRBD1 or TRBD2 (5 bases each). The germline V and J ends were trimmed by 3 bases and 2 bases, with 17 bases remaining between them. Germline assignment: CDR1 MNHEY and CDR2 SMNVEV (reference sequence). The CDR3 runs 18 residues. The DNA for the CDR3 is TGTGCCAGCAGTTTGGGACCCCAGGTTAGGGCTGGGGCCAACGTCCTGACTTTC. This codes for CASSLGPQVRAGANVLTF.

The V call is TRBV14, the J call TRBJ1-1; D is unresolved. The CDR3 runs 16 residues. CDR1 is SGHDN, CDR2 FVKESK, per germline. The V gene lost 0 bases and the J gene lost 7 bases, with 18 bases spanning the gap. CDR3 DNA: TGTGCCAGCAGCCAAGAAGCCGGCACGACCCCGGGTGAAGCTTTCTTT. Its protein is CASSQEAGTTPGEAFF.

In this sample, this clone turned up many times. The chain employs TRBV5-4 and TRBJ1-6, with a weak D call TRBD1 (5 bases). Trimming stripped 2 bases from V and 10 bases from J, with 19 bases between. The CDR3 has 16 residues. Germline CDR1 and CDR2: SGHNT and YYREEE (reference sequence). The CDR3 sequence: CASSFARGGVGSPLHF. The CDR3 bases are TGTGCCAGCAGCTTCGCCCGGGGGGGGGTCGGCTCACCCCTCCACTTT.

This clone was detected ten times or more. This rearrangement joins TRBV6-1 to TRBJ2-7, with a possible D match to TRBD2 (6 bases). The CDR3 is made up of 11 amino acids. V lost 10 bases, J lost 7 bases, and 14 bases lay in between. Per germline, CDR1 MNHNS and CDR2 SASEGT. The CDR3 is CATGAGREQYF. The CDR3 bases are TGTGCCACTGGGGCGGGGCGGGAGCAGTACTTC.

The table lists this clone with a few counts. This could be a read error, since a much larger clone is one nucleotide away. The chain employs TRBV4-1 and TRBJ1-2; D ambiguous. The length of the CDR3 is 14 residues. The germline gives CDR1 MGHRA, CDR2 YSYEKL. V was clipped by 0 bases and J by 8 bases, with 13 bases between them. The CDR3 protein is CASSQEGHGRGYTF. The CDR3 DNA sequence: TGCGCCAGCAGCCAAGAAGGGCATGGTAGGGGCTACACCTTC.

The sample holds many counts of this clone. V usage is TRBV10-2 and J usage is TRBJ1-4; TRBD1 agrees at 7 bases. This CDR3 comprises 14 residues. Looked up from germline, CDR1 is WSHSY and CDR2 is SAAADI. The V gene end was trimmed by 7 bases and the J gene end by 5 bases; junction bases not matched to a gene: 7. CDR3 sequence (DNA): TGCGCCAGCACCCCGGGACAGTTAAATGAAAAACTGTTTTTT. It translates to CASTPGQLNEKLFF.

This clone has a count of ten or more. The chain combines TRBV5-1 with TRBJ2-1; no firm D call. Germline V gene data show CDR1 as SGHRS and CDR2 as YFSETQ. Trimming removed 0 bases from V and 4 bases from J, with 11 bases in between. This CDR3 has 15 residues. Here the CDR3 DNA reads TGCGCCAGCAGCTTGGAAGGGCTAGGGTACAATGAGCAGTTCTTC. It translates to CASSLEGLGYNEQFF.

Turning to this clone: Possible read error: a much larger clone is one base away. The chain combines TRBV11-1 with TRBJ2-1; D perhaps matches TRBD2 (7 bases). The DNA end favors TRBJ2-7, so the J call may be wrong. The CDR3 length is 15 residues. The germline CDR1 and CDR2 sequences are SGHAT and FQDESV (reference sequence). CDR3 nucleotides: TGTGCCAGCAGCTTAGCGGGGGGGCCCTACAATGAGCAGTACTTC. Its translation: CASSLAGGPYNEQYF.

Many counts were recorded for this clone. The gene calls are TRBV5-4 and TRBJ2-7, with a weak D call TRBD1 (6 bases). Germline values: CDR1 SGHNT, CDR2 YYREEE (reference sequence). This CDR3 comprises 16 residues. V lost 0 bases, J lost 1 base, and 14 bases lay in between. CDR3 loop: CASSLDGGPSSYEQYF. In DNA form, the CDR3 reads TGTGCCAGCAGCTTGGATGGGGGCCCCTCGTCCTACGAGCAGTACTTC.

This clone was seen many times. The chain combines TRBV14 with TRBJ1-1; no firm D call. The length of the CDR3 is 14 residues. Trimming took 4 bases from V and 6 from J, leaving 15 bases between them. CDR1 SGHDN and CDR2 FVKESK come from the germline V gene. CDR3 DNA: TGTGCCAGCAGCCTTACTGGTCTGGACGCTGAAGCTTTCTTT. Translation gives CASSLTGLDAEAFF.

This clone was found once. A much larger clone differs by one base, so this may be a read error. The chain couples TRBV7-3 to TRBJ2-2; the match to TRBD2 covers 7 bases. V lost 3 bases, J lost 4 bases, and 2 bases stayed unmatched. Germline V gene lookup returns CDR1 SGHTA and CDR2 FQGTGA. This CDR3 is 14 amino acids long. The DNA of the CDR3 is TGTGCCAGCAGCTTCGCGGGGGTCACCGGGGAGCTGTTTTTT. Protein: CASSFAGVTGELFF.

This clone was counted ten times or more. This same CDR3 is encoded by further DNA sequences in the sample. The chain joins TRBV7-8 to TRBJ1-3; D is undetermined. Trimming stripped 4 bases from V and 0 bases from J, with 7 bases between. CDR1 SGHVS and CDR2 FQNEAQ come from the germline V gene. The CDR3 is 14 amino acids. CDR3: CASSSPVSGNTIYF. CDR3 sequence (DNA): TGTGCCAGCAGCTCCCCAGTCTCTGGAAACACCATATATTTT.

The chain has TRBV7-8 and TRBJ1-5, with 7 bases matching TRBD1. Germline CDR1 and CDR2: SGHVS and FQNEAQ. The CDR3 extends over 15 amino acids. The V gene end was trimmed by 2 bases and the J gene end by 3 bases; junction bases not matched to a gene: 4. This CDR3 reads CASSLKGGFNQPQHF. CDR3 coding DNA: TGTGCCAGCAGCTTAAAAGGGGGCTTCAATCAGCCCCAGCATTTT.

This clone came up many times. The V and J genes are TRBV6-6 and TRBJ1-5; 7 bases align to TRBD1. The CDR3 runs 14 residues. Per the germline V gene, CDR1 is MNHNY and CDR2 is SVGAGI (reference sequence). V gave up 3 bases and J gave up 4 bases; unmatched junction bases: 3. The CDR3 DNA reads TGTGCCAGCAGTTATGACAGGGAGAATCAGCCCCAGCATTTT. It codes for CASSYDRENQPQHF.

For this clone: A read error may explain this, as a much larger clone is one base away. This same CDR3 is encoded by further DNA sequences in the sample. The rearrangement joins TRBV5-4 to TRBJ2-2; D may be TRBD2 (5 bases). Germline values: CDR1 SGHNT, CDR2 YYREEE (reference sequence). The CDR3 is 12 residues long. The V gene lost 0 bases and the J gene lost 11 bases, with 8 bases spanning the gap. The CDR3 region is CASSLDSGELFF. Here the CDR3 DNA reads TGTGCCAGCAGCTTGGACAGCGGTGAGCTGTTTTTT.

This clone was seen repeatedly, ten times or more. V usage is TRBV30 and J usage is TRBJ1-6, with TRBD1 identical over 8 bases. The germline gives CDR1 GTSNPN, CDR2 SVGIG (reference sequence). V shed 4 bases and J 7 bases; nucleotides not matched to a gene: 3. CDR3 length: 13 amino acids. CDR3 sequence: CAWNRQGNSPLHF. The CDR3, as DNA: TGTGCCTGGAACCGACAGGGGAATTCACCCCTCCACTTT.

The J gene is TRBJ2-3, the V gene TRBV19; TRBD2 matches at 10 bases. This CDR3 comprises 17 residues. CDR1 is LNHDA, CDR2 SQIVND, per germline (reference sequence). J was trimmed by 5 bases and V by 4 bases; bases with no gene match: 12. CDR3 loop: CASSTRGSGGARDTQYF. The CDR3, as DNA: TGTGCCAGTAGTACCCGCGGGAGCGGGGGGGCCAGAGATACGCAGTATTTT.

This clone has a handful of counts. V is TRBV18 and J is TRBJ2-3; possibly TRBD2 for D (6 bases). The CDR3 has 15 amino acids. The V end lost 6 bases, the J end lost 0 bases, and 13 bases lay between the germline ends. Germline V CDR1 and CDR2: KGHSH, LQKENI. This CDR3 reads CASSLEGLSTDTQYF. Here the CDR3 DNA reads TGTGCCAGCTCCCTGGAGGGGCTAAGCACAGATACGCAGTATTTT.

The sample holds many counts of this clone. The chain combines TRBV19 with TRBJ1-5; D is perhaps TRBD1 (6 bases). CDR1 is LNHDA, CDR2 SQIVND, per germline (reference sequence). Trimming removed 6 bases from V and 0 bases from J, with 18 bases in between. This CDR3 contains 17 residues. CDR3 bases: TGTGCCAGTAGATCTAGGACAGTCTCATATAGCAATCAGCCCCAGCATTTT. Protein sequence: CASRSRTVSYSNQPQHF.

This clone was picked up many times. The chain couples TRBV9 to TRBJ2-1, with TRBD1 as a possible D gene (5 bases). The CDR3 length is 13 residues. Germline V gene lookup returns CDR1 SGDLS and CDR2 YYNGEE. Between the trimmed V and J ends, which lost 0 bases and 5 bases, there was a span of 6 bases. CDR3 region: CASSVAGNNEQFF. The DNA for the CDR3 is TGTGCCAGCAGCGTAGCAGGGAACAATGAGCAGTTCTTC.